This T cell receptor (beta chain) emerged from a study of blood T cell repertoires in COVID-19. Sequencing was performed with immunoSEQ multiplex PCR; in TCRdb, only in-frame clones are kept and a portion is missing. The data contain tens of thousands of clones, 90% of them singletons. This clone was found a few times. This receptor was identified in a man in his sixties with acute or convalescent COVID-19. The sequenced material came from peripheral blood.

CDR3 residues: CASSLAGQSYNEQFF. The CDR3 bases are TGTGCCAGCAGCTTAGCTGGGCAGAGCTACAATGAGCAGTTCTTC. V and J are TRBV11-1 and TRBJ2-1, with D unclear. Trimming pared 0 bases from V and 3 bases from J, leaving 9 bases between. The CDR3 extends over 15 amino acids. In germline, CDR1 is SGHAT, CDR2 FQDESV (reference sequence).